The rows below give T cell receptor beta chains drawn from one sample of a study of blood T cell repertoires in COVID-19. Produced via immunoSEQ multiplex PCR; TCRdb's table is partial and in-frame only. The data contain more than 200,000 clones, 65% to 90% of them seen just once; the ten biggest clones take up around 4.5%. Specimen: peripheral blood. Receptors originate from a man over 45 with acute or convalescent COVID-19. CDR3s include the opening cysteine and the closing phenylalanine or tryptophan. Each record gives: clone size, V gene, D gene, J gene, CDR3 DNA, CDR3 protein. A D gene is named only where the DNA matches it firmly. Clone size is shown for a subset of rows, as once, few, many or a class of expanded clone.

-,TRBV6-1,TRBD1,TRBJ1-4,TGTGCCAGCAGTGACCCGACAGGGTCTAATGAAAAACTGTTTTTT,CASSDPTGSNEKLFF
-,TRBV10-2,TRBD2,TRBJ2-2,TGCGCCAGCAGTCGAAGTAGCGGGGGTTCGAACACCGGGGAGCTGTTTTTT,CASSRSSGGSNTGELFF
once,TRBV9,TRBD1,TRBJ1-1,TGTGCCAGCAGCGCCCGGGACAGGGGGCCTGGGAACACTGAAGCTTTCTTT,CASSARDRGPGNTEAFF
-,TRBV7-2,TRBD1,TRBJ1-1,TGTGCCAGCAGCTCAGTCCGGGGCCGGGACAGTCCTGAAGCTTTCTTT,CASSSVRGRDSPEAFF
-,TRBV18,TRBD1,TRBJ2-7,TGTGCCAGCTCACCAAGGGGGCCTTCCTACGAGCAGTACTTC,CASSPRGPSYEQYF
-,TRBV5-8,TRBD1,TRBJ1-6,TGTGCCAGCAGCGGGGGGACAGGGGTCGGGTCACCCCTCCACTTT,CASSGGTGVGSPLHF
-,TRBV10-3,-,TRBJ1-5,TGTGCCATCAGTGAACTCAATCAGCCCCAGCATTTT,CAISELNQPQHF
-,TRBV30,TRBD1,TRBJ1-5,TGTGCCTGGAGGCAGAGAGGGGGCCGGAATCAGCCCCAGCATTTT,CAWRQRGGRNQPQHF
-,TRBV29-1,-,TRBJ2-7,TGCAGCGTTGGGGCTTCCAGTGACAACGAGCAGTACTTC,CSVGASSDNEQYF
-,TRBV9,TRBD2,TRBJ2-7,TGTGCCAGCTCCCCCGCGGGACTAGCGGGGGAAGAGCAGTACTTC,CASSPAGLAGEEQYF
-,TRBV10-1,TRBD1,TRBJ1-1,TGCGCCAGCAGTGATGTGGGGACAGGGACCTTCACTGAAGCTTTCTTT,CASSDVGTGTFTEAFF
-,TRBV5-1,TRBD1,TRBJ1-1,TGCGCCAGCAGCGGCCGGACAGGGTCGGCCACTGAAGCTTTCTTT,CASSGRTGSATEAFF
-,TRBV10-3,TRBD2,TRBJ2-7,TGTGCCATGGGGACTAGCGGGGGGCGCAGGCCCCACGAGCAGTACTTC,CAMGTSGGRRPHEQYF
-,TRBV5-4,-,TRBJ1-1,TGTGCCAGCAGCCCCTCCGGGGGGAGGGCGACTGAAGCTTTCTTT,CASSPSGGRATEAFF